The sequence of this T cell receptor (beta chain) was determined in a study of T cells in Graves' hyperthyroidism and ophthalmopathy. J gave up 2 bases and V 3 bases, and 9 bases lay outside the gene matches. Germline V gene lookup returns CDR1 DFQATT and CDR2 SNEGSKA (reference sequence). The CDR3 is 15 amino acids. RNA transcripts served as the template for amplifying TCR beta CDR3 regions. TCR CDR3 regions were first amplified by RT-PCR with HTBI primers. TCRdb re-analysed the multiplex PCR reads in MiXCR, keeping a single row per CDR3 protein. In the table there are roughly 510,000 distinct CDR3 sequences, approximately 48% of which are singletons.

This receptor was identified in an adult woman with Graves' disease, either hyperthyroidism or ophthalmopathy (not recorded which). The chain recombines TRBV20-1 with TRBJ1-1; 7 positions match TRBD1. Sequences were obtained from peripheral blood or thyroid tissue (not recorded which). CDR3 sequence: CSARGTGAQNTEAFF. Here the CDR3 DNA reads TGCAGTGCTAGGGGTACAGGGGCCCAAAACACTGAAGCTTTCTTT.